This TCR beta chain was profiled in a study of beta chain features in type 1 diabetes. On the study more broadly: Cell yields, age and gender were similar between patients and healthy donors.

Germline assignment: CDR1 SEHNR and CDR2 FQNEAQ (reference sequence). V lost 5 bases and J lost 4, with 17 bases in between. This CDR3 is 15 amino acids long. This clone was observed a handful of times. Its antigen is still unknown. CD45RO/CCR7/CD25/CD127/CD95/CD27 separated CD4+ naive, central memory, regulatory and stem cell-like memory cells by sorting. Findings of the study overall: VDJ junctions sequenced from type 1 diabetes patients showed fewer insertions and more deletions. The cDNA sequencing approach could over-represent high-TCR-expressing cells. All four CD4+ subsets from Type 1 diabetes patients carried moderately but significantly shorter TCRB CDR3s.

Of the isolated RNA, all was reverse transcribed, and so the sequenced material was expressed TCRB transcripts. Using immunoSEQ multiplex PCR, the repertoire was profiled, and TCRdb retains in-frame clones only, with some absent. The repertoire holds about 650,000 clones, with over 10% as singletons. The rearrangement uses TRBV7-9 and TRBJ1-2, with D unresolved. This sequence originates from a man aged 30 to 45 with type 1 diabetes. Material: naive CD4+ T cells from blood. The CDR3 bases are TGTGCCAGCAGCCTAGAAACGACGTATGGCTATGGCTACACCTTC. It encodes CASSLETTYGYGYTF.